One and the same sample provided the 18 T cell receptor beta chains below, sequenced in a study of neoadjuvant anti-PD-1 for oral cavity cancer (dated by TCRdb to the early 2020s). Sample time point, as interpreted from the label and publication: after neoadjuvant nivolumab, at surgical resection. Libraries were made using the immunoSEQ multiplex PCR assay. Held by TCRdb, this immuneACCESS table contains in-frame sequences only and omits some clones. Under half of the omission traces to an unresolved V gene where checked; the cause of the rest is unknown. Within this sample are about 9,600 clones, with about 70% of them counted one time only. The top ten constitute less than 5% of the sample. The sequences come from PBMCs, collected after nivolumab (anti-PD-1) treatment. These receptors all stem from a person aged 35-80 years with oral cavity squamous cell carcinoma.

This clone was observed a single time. The CDR3 protein is CASSLEADYNSPLHF. The CDR3 DNA is TGCGCCAGCAGCTTGGAGGCGGACTATAATTCACCCCTCCACTTT. The J gene is TRBJ1-6, the V gene TRBV5-1; unclear D gene. Germline values: CDR1 SGHRS, CDR2 YFSETQ. This CDR3 spans 15 amino acids. Trimming took off 0 bases at V and 3 bases at J, with 7 bases between the two ends.

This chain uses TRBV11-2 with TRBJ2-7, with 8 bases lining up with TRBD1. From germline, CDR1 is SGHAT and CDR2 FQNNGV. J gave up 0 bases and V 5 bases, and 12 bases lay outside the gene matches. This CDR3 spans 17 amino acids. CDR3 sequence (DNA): TGTGCCAGCAGCCCGGGATCCGGGACAGGCGGCTCCTACGAGCAGTACTTC. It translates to CASSPGSGTGGSYEQYF.

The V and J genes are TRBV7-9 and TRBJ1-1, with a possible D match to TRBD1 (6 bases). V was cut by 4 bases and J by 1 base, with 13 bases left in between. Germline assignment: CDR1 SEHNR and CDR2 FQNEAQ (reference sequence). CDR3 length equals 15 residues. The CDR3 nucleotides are TGTGCCAGCAGCTCCGCACAGGGAGCGAACACTGAAGCTTTCTTT. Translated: CASSSAQGANTEAFF.

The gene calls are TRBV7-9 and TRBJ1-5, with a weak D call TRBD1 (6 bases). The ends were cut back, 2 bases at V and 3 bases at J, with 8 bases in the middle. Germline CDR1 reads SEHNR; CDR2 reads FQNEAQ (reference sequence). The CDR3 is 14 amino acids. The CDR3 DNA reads TGTGCCAGCAGCTTAACAGGGAACAATCAGCCCCAGCATTTT. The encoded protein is CASSLTGNNQPQHF. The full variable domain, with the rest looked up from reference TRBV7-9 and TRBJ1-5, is DTGVSQNPRHKITKRGQNVTFRCDPISEHNRLYWYRQTLGQGPEFLTYFQNEAQLEKSRLLSDRFSAERPKGSFSTLEIQRTEQGDSAMYLCASSLTGNNQPQHFGDGTRLSIL.

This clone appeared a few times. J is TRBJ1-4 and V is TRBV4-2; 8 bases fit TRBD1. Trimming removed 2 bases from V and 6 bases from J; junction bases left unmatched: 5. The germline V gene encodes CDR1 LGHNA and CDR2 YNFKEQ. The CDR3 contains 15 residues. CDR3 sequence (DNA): TGTGCCAGCAGCCAATCCACGACAGGGGATGAAAAACTGTTTTTT. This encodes CASSQSTTGDEKLFF.

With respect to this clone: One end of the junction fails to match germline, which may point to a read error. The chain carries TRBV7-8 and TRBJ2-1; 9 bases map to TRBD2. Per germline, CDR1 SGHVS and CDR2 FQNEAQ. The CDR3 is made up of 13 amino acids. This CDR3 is CASSPSTGTSFLF. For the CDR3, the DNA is TGTGCCAGCAGCCCATCGACGGGGACTAGCTTCCTCTTC.

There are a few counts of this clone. CDR3 amino acids: CASSVGGQTNYGYTF. Written as DNA, the CDR3 is TGTGCCAGCAGCGTAGGGGGACAGACTAACTATGGCTACACCTTC. J is TRBJ1-2 and V is TRBV9, with TRBD1 matching 7 bases. Germline values: CDR1 SGDLS, CDR2 YYNGEE. The CDR3 has 15 amino acids. V lost 0 bases to trimming and J lost 0 bases; unmatched junction nucleotides: 2. Complete variable domain (other parts from reference TRBV9 and TRBJ1-2): DSGVTQTPKHLITATGQRVTLRCSPRSGDLSVYWYQQSLDQGLQFLIQYYNGEERAKGNILERFSAQQFPDLHSELNLSSLELGDSALYFCASSVGGQTNYGYTFGSGTRLTVV.

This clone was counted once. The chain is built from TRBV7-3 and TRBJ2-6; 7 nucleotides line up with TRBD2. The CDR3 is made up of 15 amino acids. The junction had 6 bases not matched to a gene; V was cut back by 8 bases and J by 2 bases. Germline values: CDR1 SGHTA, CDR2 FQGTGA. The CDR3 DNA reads TGTGCCAGCCTACTGGGGGGGGCTGGGGCCAACGTCCTGACTTTC. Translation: CASLLGGAGANVLTF.

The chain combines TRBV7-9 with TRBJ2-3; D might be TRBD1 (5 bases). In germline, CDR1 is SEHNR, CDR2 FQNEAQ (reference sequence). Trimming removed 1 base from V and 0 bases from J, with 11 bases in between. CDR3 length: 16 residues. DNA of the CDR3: TGTGCCAGCAGCTTAGGTTCAGGGTCTAGCACAGATACGCAGTATTTT. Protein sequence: CASSLGSGSSTDTQYF.

CDR3 nucleotide sequence: TGTGCCAGCAGTGAAAAATGGGACGAGCAGTACTTC. It yields the protein CASSEKWDEQYF. V gene TRBV25-1 combines with J gene TRBJ2-7, with no clear D. The V end lost 2 bases, the J end lost 5 bases, and 7 bases lay between the germline ends. CDR1 is MGHDK and CDR2 is SYGVNS in the germline V gene. The length of the CDR3 is 12 residues.

CDR3 region: CASRLGAASNNEQFF. CDR3 coding DNA: TGTGCCAGTAGGCTTGGAGCCGCGAGTAACAATGAGCAGTTCTTC. The chain is built from TRBV19 and TRBJ2-1; D is ambiguous. The CDR3 contains 15 residues. V lost 6 bases and J 5 bases, leaving 17 bases between the germline ends. The germline CDR1 and CDR2 sequences are LNHDA and SQIVND (reference sequence).

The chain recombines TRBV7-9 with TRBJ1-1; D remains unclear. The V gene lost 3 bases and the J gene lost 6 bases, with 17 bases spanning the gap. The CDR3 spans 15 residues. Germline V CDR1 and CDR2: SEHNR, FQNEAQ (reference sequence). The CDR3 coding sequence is TGTGCCAGCAGCTTCACCGACCTACGTCAGGCTGAAGCTTTCTTT. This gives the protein CASSFTDLRQAEAFF.

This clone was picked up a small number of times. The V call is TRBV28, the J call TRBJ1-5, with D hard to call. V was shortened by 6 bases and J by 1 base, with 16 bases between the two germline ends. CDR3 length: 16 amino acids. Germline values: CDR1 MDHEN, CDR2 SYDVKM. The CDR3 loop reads CASRIKTYPSNQPQHF. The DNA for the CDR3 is TGTGCCAGCAGGATAAAGACATACCCAAGCAATCAGCCCCAGCATTTT. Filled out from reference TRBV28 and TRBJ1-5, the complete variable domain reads DVKVTQSSRYLVKRTGEKVFLECVQDMDHENMFWYRQDPGLGLRLIYFSYDVKMKEKGDIPEGYSVSREKKERFSLILESASTNQTSMYLCASRIKTYPSNQPQHFGDGTRLSIL.

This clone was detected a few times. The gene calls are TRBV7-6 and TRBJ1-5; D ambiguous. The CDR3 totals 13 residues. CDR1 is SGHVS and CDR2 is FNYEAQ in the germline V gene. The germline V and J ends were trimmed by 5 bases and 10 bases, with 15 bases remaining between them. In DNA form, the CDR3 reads TGTGCCAGCAGCCTCACTATGGGTGGCCCCCAGCATTTT. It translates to CASSLTMGGPQHF.

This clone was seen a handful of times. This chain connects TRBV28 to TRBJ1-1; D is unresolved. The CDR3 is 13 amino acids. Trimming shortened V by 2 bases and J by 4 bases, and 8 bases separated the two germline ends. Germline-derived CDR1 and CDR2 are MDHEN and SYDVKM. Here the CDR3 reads CASSLVTSTEAFF. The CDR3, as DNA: TGTGCCAGCAGTTTAGTCACGAGCACTGAAGCTTTCTTT.

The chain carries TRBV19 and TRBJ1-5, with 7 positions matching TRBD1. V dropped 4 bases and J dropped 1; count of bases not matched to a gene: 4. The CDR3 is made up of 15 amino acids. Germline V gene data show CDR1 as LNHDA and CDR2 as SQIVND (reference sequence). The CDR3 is CASSTTGQSNQPQHF. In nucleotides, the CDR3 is TGTGCCAGTAGTACGACAGGGCAAAGCAATCAGCCCCAGCATTTT.

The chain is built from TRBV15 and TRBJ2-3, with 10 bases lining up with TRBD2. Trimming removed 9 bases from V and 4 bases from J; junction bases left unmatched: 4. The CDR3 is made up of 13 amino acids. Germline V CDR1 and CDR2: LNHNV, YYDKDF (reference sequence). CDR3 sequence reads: CATSGGTADTQYF. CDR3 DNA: TGTGCCACTAGCGGGGGGACCGCAGATACGCAGTATTTT.

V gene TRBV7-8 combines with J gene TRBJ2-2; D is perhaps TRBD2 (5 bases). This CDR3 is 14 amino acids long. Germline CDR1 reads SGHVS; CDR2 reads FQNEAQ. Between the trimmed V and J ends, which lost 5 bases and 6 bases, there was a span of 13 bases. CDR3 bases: TGTGCCAGCAGCCTGGGTCAGAGGGCCGGGGAGCTGTTTTTT. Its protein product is CASSLGQRAGELFF.